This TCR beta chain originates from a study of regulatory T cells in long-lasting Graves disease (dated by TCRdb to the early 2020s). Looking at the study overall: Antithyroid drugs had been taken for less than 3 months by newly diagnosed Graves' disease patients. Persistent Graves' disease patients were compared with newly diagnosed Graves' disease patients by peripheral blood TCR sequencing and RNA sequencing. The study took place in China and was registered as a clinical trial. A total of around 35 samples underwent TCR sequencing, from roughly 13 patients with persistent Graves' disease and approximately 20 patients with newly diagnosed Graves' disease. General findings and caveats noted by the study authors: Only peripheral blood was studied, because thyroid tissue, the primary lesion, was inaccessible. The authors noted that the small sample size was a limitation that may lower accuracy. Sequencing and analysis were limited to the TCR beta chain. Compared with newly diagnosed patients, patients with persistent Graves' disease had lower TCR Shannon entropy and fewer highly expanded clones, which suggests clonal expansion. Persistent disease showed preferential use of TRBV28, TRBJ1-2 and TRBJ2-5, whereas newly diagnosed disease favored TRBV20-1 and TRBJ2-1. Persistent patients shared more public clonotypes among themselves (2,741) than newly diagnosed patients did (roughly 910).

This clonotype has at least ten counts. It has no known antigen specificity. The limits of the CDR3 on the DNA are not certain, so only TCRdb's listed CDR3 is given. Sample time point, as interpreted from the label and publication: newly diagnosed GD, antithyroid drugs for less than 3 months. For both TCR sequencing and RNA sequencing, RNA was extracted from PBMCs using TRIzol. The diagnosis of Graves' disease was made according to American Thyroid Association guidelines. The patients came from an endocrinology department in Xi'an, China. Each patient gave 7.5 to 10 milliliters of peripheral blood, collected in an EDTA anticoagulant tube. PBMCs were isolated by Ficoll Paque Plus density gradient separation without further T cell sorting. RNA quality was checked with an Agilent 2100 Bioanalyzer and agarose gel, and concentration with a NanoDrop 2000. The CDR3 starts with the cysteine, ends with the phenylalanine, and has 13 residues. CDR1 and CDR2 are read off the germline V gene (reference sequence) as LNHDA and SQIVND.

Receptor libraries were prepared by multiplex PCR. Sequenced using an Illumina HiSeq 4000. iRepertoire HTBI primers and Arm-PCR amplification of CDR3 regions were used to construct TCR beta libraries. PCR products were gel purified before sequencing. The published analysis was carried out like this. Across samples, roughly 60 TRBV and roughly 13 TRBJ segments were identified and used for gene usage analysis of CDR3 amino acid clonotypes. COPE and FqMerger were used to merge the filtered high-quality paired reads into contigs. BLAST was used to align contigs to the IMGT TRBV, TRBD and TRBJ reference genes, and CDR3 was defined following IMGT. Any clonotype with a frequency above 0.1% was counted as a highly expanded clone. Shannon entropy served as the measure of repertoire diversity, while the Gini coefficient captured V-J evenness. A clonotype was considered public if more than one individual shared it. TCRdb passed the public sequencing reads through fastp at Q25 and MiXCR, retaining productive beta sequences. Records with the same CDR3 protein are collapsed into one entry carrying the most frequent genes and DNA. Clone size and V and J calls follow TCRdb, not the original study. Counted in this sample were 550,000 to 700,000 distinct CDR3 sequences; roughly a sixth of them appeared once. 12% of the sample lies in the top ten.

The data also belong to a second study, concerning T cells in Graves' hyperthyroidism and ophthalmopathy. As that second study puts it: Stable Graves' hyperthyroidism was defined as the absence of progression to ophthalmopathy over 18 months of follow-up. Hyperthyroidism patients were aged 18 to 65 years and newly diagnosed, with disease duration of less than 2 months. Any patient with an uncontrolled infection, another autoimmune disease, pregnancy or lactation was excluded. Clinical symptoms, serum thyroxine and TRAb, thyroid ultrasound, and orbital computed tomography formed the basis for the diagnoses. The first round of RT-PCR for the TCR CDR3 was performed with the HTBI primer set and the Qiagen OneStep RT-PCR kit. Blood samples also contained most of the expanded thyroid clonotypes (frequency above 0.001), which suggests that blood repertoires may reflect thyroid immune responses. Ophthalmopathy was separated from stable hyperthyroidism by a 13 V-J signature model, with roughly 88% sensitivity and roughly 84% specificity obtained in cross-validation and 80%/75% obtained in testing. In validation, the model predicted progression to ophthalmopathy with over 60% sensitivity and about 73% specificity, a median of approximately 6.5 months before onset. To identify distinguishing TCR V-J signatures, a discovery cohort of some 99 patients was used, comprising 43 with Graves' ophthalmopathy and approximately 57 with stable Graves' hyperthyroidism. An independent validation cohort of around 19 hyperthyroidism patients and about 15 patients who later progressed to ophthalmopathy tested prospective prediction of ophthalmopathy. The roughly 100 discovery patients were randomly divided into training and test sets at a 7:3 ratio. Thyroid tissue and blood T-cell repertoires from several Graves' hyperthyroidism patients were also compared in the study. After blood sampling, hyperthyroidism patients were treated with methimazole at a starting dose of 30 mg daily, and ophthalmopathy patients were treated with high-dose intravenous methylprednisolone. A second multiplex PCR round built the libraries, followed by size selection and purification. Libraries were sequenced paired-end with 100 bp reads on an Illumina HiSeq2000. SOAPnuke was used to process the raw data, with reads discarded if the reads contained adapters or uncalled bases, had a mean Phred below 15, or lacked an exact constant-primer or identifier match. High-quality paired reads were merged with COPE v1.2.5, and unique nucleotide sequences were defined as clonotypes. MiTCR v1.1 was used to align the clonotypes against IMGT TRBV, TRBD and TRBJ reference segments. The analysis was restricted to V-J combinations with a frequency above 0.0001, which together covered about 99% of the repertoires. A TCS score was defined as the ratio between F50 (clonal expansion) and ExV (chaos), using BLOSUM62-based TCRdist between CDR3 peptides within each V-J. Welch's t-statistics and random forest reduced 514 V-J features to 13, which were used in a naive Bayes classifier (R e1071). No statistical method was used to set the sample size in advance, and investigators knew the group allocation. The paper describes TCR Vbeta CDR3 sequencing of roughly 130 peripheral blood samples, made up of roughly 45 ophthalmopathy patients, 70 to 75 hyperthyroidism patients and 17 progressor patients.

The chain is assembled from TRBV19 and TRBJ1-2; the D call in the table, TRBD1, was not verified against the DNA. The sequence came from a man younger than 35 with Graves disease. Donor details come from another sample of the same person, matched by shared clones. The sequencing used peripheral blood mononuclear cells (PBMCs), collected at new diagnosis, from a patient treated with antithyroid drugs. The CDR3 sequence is CASTSGQTYGYTF.